This TCR beta chain was observed in a study of blood T cell repertoires in COVID-19 (dated by TCRdb to about 2020). Background on the whole study: The collaborator samples originated in the United States, Italy and Spain and spanned the acute and convalescent phases of COVID-19. The dataset comprised deeply sampled blood TCRbeta repertoires from subjects exposed to, actively infected with, or recovered from COVID-19. A freely available public database, intended as a resource for researchers studying the immune response to SARS-CoV-2, is where the repertoires were released. The material from the prospective study consisted of cDNA or gDNA derived from T cells, B-cell-depleted T cells, or PBMCs. A de-identified subject ID, COVID-19 status, age in years and sex were almost always included in the sample metadata. The samples were drawn from two sources: the first 160 participants of the ongoing ImmuneRACE study, and over 1,000 subjects contributed by 6 global collaborators. HLA class I and class II types, where available, came from metadata supplied by the sample provider rather than from assay-based typing. Results the study describes overall, beyond this receptor: How much clinical and demographic metadata was included differed by source and by participant, and the metadata was provided uncurated.

A single count supports this clone. Its antigen target is currently unknown. The record has no base qualities; no much larger clone is one base away. TCRbeta CDR3 regions were amplified from genomic DNA by means of the immunoSEQ Assay, a bias-controlled multiplex PCR. The paper's data handling went like this. Nucleated cell counts per sample were estimated from amplification of reference gene primers within the assay. To quantify the absolute abundance of each unique TCRbeta CDR3 rearrangement, sequence reads were collapsed and filtered. Productive Simpson clonality was computed per sample as the square root of Simpson's diversity index over productive rearrangements. The clones in this table, taken by TCRdb from immuneACCESS, are in-frame only. Not every clone is retained; where verified, under half of the shortfall comes from an unresolved V gene, and the cause of the rest is unknown. From that table come the V and J calls and clone size; the DNA was used to work out D and trimming. Within this sample are 50,000 to 75,000 clones, with under 80% of them counted one time only. The top ten hold under 7% of the sample.

Germline trimming amounts to 7 bases on V and 8 bases on J, with 11 as the count of junction bases outside the gene matches. CDR1 LNHDA and CDR2 SQIVND were looked up in the germline V gene (reference sequence). The CDR3 sequence holds 15 residues, the cysteine and phenylalanine included. Only the CDR3 DNA is retained, 45 bases long and in frame from the first base. Whole blood was collected in K2EDTA tubes by collaborating institutions according to the institutions' own protocols. For TCRbeta analysis, collaborators shipped samples as frozen whole blood, isolated PBMCs, or DNA extracted from either of those sample types.

The specimen sequenced was peripheral blood. Recombination joined TRBV19 with TRBJ1-6; 7 junctional bases match TRBD1. The clonotype comes from a human donor in a cohort sampled during active COVID-19. The CDR3 in this case is CASKLRQGFDSPLHF. The nucleotide sequence reads TGTGCCAGTAAACTCAGACAGGGCTTCGATTCACCCCTCCACTTT.